A selection of T cell receptor beta chains follows, all from one sample in a study of Tregs in tolerant kidney transplant recipients. Antigens of these TCRs are unknown. Assay used: immunoSEQ multiplex PCR; TCRdb lists only in-frame clones, some missing. In the table there are approximately 20,000 clones, about 71% of which are singletons. Material for sequencing was Tregs from blood cultured with allogeneic cells. These receptors all stem from a human donor in good health. The CDR3 runs from the conserved cysteine through the conserved F or W. A D gene is named only where the DNA matches it firmly. The size entry is marked missing in some rows and otherwise reads once, few, many or a size class.

CDR3 protein | CDR3 DNA | V gene | clone size | D gene | J gene
CSATSQVSQYF | TGCAGTGCTACTAGCCAGGTGTCGCAGTATTTT | TRBV20-1 | NA | NA | TRBJ2-3
CASRETGGFGYTF | TGTGCCAGCAGGGAGACAGGGGGCTTTGGCTACACCTTC | TRBV27 | NA | TRBD1 | TRBJ1-2
CASKRQGMGNTIYF | TGCGCCAGCAAGAGACAGGGGATGGGAAACACCATATATTTT | TRBV10-2 | NA | TRBD1 | TRBJ1-3
CASSTGGLGNQPQHF | TGCGCCAGCAGCACGGGTGGGTTGGGCAATCAGCCCCAGCATTTT | TRBV5-1 | NA | NA | TRBJ1-5
CASSQVGLGNEQFF | TGCGCCAGCAGCCAAGTGGGACTTGGCAATGAGCAGTTCTTC | TRBV4-1 | NA | NA | TRBJ2-1
CASSFQRGWNTQYF | TGTGCCAGCAGTTTTCAGCGGGGGTGGAATACGCAGTATTTT | TRBV27 | NA | TRBD2 | TRBJ2-3
CASSPQLAGSTDTQYF | TGTGCCAGCAGCCCTCAACTAGCGGGGAGCACAGATACGCAGTATTTT | TRBV7-9 | NA | TRBD2 | TRBJ2-3
CASRSSGRNTGELFF | TGCGCCAGCCGATCTAGCGGGAGGAACACCGGGGAGCTGTTTTTT | TRBV10-1 | NA | TRBD2 | TRBJ2-2
CASSQGTGGARTQYF | TGTGCCAGCAGCCAAGGGACAGGGGGCGCGAGGACGCAGTATTTT | TRBV4-2 | NA | TRBD1 | TRBJ2-3
CASSSRTGNTEAFF | TGCGCCAGCAGCTCCAGGACAGGGAACACTGAAGCTTTCTTT | TRBV5-1 | NA | TRBD1 | TRBJ1-1
CASSFRDRSYGYTF | TGTGCCAGCAGCTTCCGGGACAGATCCTATGGCTACACCTTC | TRBV11-2 | NA | TRBD1 | TRBJ1-2
CASSLALFQGTDTQYF | TGTGCCAGCAGCTTAGCGCTTTTTCAGGGCACAGATACGCAGTATTTT | TRBV7-9 | NA | NA | TRBJ2-3
CASSLEGGYEQYF | TGTGCCAGTAGCCTGGAGGGAGGGTACGAGCAGTACTTC | TRBV19 | medium-sized | TRBD2 | TRBJ2-7
CASKGKGTGNSPLHF | TGTGCCAGTAAAGGGAAGGGGACAGGGAATTCACCCCTCCACTTT | TRBV19 | NA | TRBD1 | TRBJ1-6
CASSVQGGSGRGKTQYF | TGTGCCAGCAGCGTTCAGGGTGGTAGCGGGAGAGGAAAGACCCAGTACTTC | TRBV9 | few | TRBD2 | TRBJ2-5
CASSPRQGESGELFF | TGTGCCAGCTCACCACGTCAGGGGGAGTCCGGGGAGCTGTTTTTT | TRBV18 | few | TRBD1 | TRBJ2-2
CASSRTTSDSPLHF | TGTGCCAGCTCAAGAACAACCTCAGATTCACCCCTCCACTTT | TRBV18 | NA | NA | TRBJ1-6
CASSPRAGRRTEAFF | TGTGCCAGCAGCCCAAGGGCAGGGAGGAGGACTGAAGCTTTCTTT | TRBV21-1 | few | NA | TRBJ1-1
CASSQAARGTGELFF | TGTGCTAGCAGCCAGGCCGCCCGAGGCACCGGGGAGCTGTTTTTT | TRBV7-7 | NA | NA | TRBJ2-2
CASSVPSGGLVTDTQYF | TGTGCCAGCAGCGTACCTAGCGGGGGACTCGTAACAGATACGCAGTATTTT | TRBV9 | few | TRBD2 | TRBJ2-3
CASSLAQWGAGANVLTF | TGTGCCAGCAGCTTGGCCCAATGGGGAGCTGGGGCCAACGTCCTGACTTTC | TRBV5-4 | NA | NA | TRBJ2-6
CASSQDQGQVYNEQFF | TGCGCCAGCAGCCAAGACCAGGGACAGGTTTACAATGAGCAGTTCTTC | TRBV4-1 | NA | TRBD1 | TRBJ2-1
CASSRLAGGSYNEQFF | TGTGCCAGTAGCCGCCTAGCGGGGGGCTCCTACAATGAGCAGTTCTTC | TRBV19 | few | TRBD2 | TRBJ2-1
CASSLAGQRNGYTF | TGTGCCAGCAGCTTGGCGGGACAGCGCAATGGCTACACCTTC | TRBV5-4 | NA | TRBD1 | TRBJ1-2
CASSIRDRGPISNQPQHF | TGTGCCAGTAGTATCCGCGACAGGGGGCCTATTAGCAATCAGCCCCAGCATTTT | TRBV19 | few | TRBD1 | TRBJ1-5
CASSYGTGVNTEAFF | TGTGCCAGCAGTTACGGGACAGGGGTGAACACTGAAGCTTTCTTT | TRBV6-5 | NA | TRBD1 | TRBJ1-1